The 31 T cell receptor beta chains given below trace back to one sample, sequenced in a study of tumor T cells in aggressive B-cell lymphoma (dated by TCRdb to about 2017). Library creation used the immunoSEQ multiplex PCR assay. In its TCRdb copy, this immuneACCESS table keeps in-frame sequences only and misses some clones. Where compared with another copy, unresolved V genes explain less than half of these, and the others have no known cause. Within this sample are hundreds of clones, with 65% to 90% of them counted one time only. The biggest ten clones account for less than 9.5% of the sample. Sequenced sample: tumor tissue. The source of these receptors is an adult with diffuse large B cell lymphoma.

The chain joins TRBV6-5 to TRBJ1-3; possibly TRBD1 for D (6 bases). V shed 2 bases and J shed 4 bases, with 6 bases lying between them. The V gene's germline CDR1 is MNHEY and CDR2 SVGAGI. CDR3 size: 13 residues. The CDR3 coding sequence is TGTGCCAGCAGTTACAGGGGGGGAAACACCATATATTTT. Protein product: CASSYRGGNTIYF.

V gene TRBV5-1 combines with J gene TRBJ2-5; 7 bases fit TRBD2. The CDR3 runs 16 residues. CDR1 and CDR2 from the germline V gene are SGHRS and YFSETQ. V was clipped by 4 bases and J by 7 bases; unmatched bases: 16. CDR3 nucleotides: TGCGCCAGCAGCCCTACGGGAGGACGGACCCTGGGGACCCAGTACTTC. Translated, it gives CASSPTGGRTLGTQYF.

This chain joins TRBV7-2 and TRBJ2-7; D might be TRBD2 (5 bases). The CDR3 has 14 residues. Germline CDR1 reads SGHTA; CDR2 reads FQGNSA. Deletions cut 6 bases from V and 1 base from J, with 13 bases between. For the CDR3, the DNA is TGTGCCAGCAGGATCGATTCGGGGTCCTACGAGCAGTACTTC. Its translation: CASRIDSGSYEQYF. Using reference TRBV7-2 and TRBJ2-7 for the parts outside the CDR3, the full variable domain is GAGVSQSPSNKVTEKGKDVELRCDPISGHTALYWYRQSLGQGLEFLIYFQGNSAPDKSGLPSDRFSAERTGGSVSTLTIQRTQQEDSAVYLCASRIDSGSYEQYFGPGTRLTVT.

The chain links TRBV18 to TRBJ1-3; 7 positions agree with TRBD1. This CDR3 is built from 14 residues. CDR1 KGHSH and CDR2 LQKENI come from the germline V gene. Trimming took 3 bases from V and 2 from J; bases not matched to a gene: 1. The CDR3 DNA sequence: TGTGCCAGCTCACCTGGGACAGCTGGAAACACCATATATTTT. This encodes CASSPGTAGNTIYF.

This chain connects TRBV29-1 to TRBJ1-1; possible D gene TRBD1, 5 bases. Germline loops: CDR1 SQVTM, CDR2 ANQGSEA. The V end lost 4 bases, the J end lost 0 bases, and 12 bases lay between the germline ends. This CDR3 comprises 14 residues. CDR3 protein: CSVGLQGMNTEAFF. CDR3 bases: TGCAGCGTTGGTTTGCAGGGCATGAACACTGAAGCTTTCTTT.

V usage is TRBV15 and J usage is TRBJ2-5; 13 bases are shared with TRBD2. CDR1 and CDR2 from the germline V gene are LNHNV and YYDKDF (reference sequence). V dropped 1 base and J dropped 5; count of bases not matched to a gene: 7. The CDR3 contains 17 residues. The DNA for the CDR3 is TGTGCCACCAGCAGAGGGACTAGCGGGAGTTATGCCGAGACCCAGTACTTC. Residues: CATSRGTSGSYAETQYF.

This clone was found a few times. The rearrangement links TRBV11-1 to TRBJ2-1; the D is unclear. With 6 bases removed from V and 0 bases from J, the gap between germline ends came to 18 bases. The CDR3 runs to 17 residues. Germline V gives CDR1 SGHAT, CDR2 FQDESV (reference sequence). CDR3 nucleotides: TGTGCCAGCAGTTCCCCTAGGCGCCTTAGCTCCTACAATGAGCAGTTCTTC. Residues: CASSSPRRLSSYNEQFF.

The rearrangement uses TRBV28 and TRBJ1-6; 8 positions agree with TRBD1. Germline CDR1 reads MDHEN; CDR2 reads SYDVKM. The CDR3 is 16 amino acids. V lost 4 bases, J lost 9 bases, and 11 bases stayed unmatched. CDR3 sequence: CASSSPGQGYGSPLHF. The CDR3 nucleotides are TGTGCCAGCAGTTCCCCAGGACAGGGCTATGGTTCACCCCTCCACTTT.

The chain uses TRBV30 and TRBJ2-3, with TRBD2 matching 9 bases. The CDR3 totals 15 residues. Germline V gives CDR1 GTSNPN, CDR2 SVGIG (reference sequence). Unmatched junction bases numbered 8, after V lost 3 bases and J lost 4 bases. This CDR3 is CAWRRAGGPSDTQYF. The CDR3 DNA follows: TGTGCCTGGAGAAGGGCGGGAGGGCCTTCAGATACGCAGTATTTT.

The CDR3, as DNA: TGTGCCAGCGGAACCGGGACAGGAGAGACCCAGTACTTC. It translates to CASGTGTGETQYF. The chain employs TRBV28 and TRBJ2-5, with 8 bases identical to TRBD1. The CDR3 is 13 residues long. V shed 8 bases, J shed 4 bases, and the junction held 6 bases outside the gene matches. The germline gives CDR1 MDHEN, CDR2 SYDVKM.

In the case of this clone: The identical CDR3 is also encoded by other nucleotide sequences in the sample. The rearrangement joins TRBV6-5 to TRBJ1-1; 7 bases are shared with TRBD1. The CDR3 loop spans 13 amino acids. Germline V gene sequence: CDR1 MNHEY, CDR2 SVGAGI. After removal of 7 bases from V and 7 bases from J, the junction contained 9 bases not matched to a gene. Here the CDR3 DNA reads TGTGCCAGCATTCCAGGGGGAAGAATTGAAGCTTTCTTT. It translates to CASIPGGRIEAFF.

V is TRBV5-4 and J is TRBJ2-2; 10 bases are a match to TRBD1. Germline V gives CDR1 SGHNT, CDR2 YYREEE (reference sequence). The CDR3 contains 15 residues. The J segment lost 5 bases and the V segment lost 5 bases, leaving 6 bases of the junction unmatched. CDR3 in DNA: TGTGCCAGCAGGTCGACAGGGGGCCTAACCGGGGAGCTGTTTTTT. This codes for CASRSTGGLTGELFF.

The chain is built from TRBV5-1 and TRBJ1-5, with TRBD1 as a possible D gene (5 bases). V was cut by 1 base and J by 7 bases, with 15 bases left in between. The CDR3 covers 15 residues. Germline CDR1 is SGHRS and CDR2 is YFSETQ. The CDR3 protein is CASSLTGTWGQPQHF. Written as DNA, the CDR3 is TGCGCCAGCAGCTTGACAGGCACCTGGGGACAGCCCCAGCATTTT.

This chain uses TRBV7-3 with TRBJ2-7, with 10 bases identical to TRBD1. J was trimmed by 5 bases and V by 5 bases; bases with no gene match: 9. The CDR3 covers 15 residues. The V gene's germline CDR1 is SGHTA and CDR2 FQGTGA. In DNA form, the CDR3 reads TGTGCCAGCAGCGTTACCGGGACAGGGGTCGACGAGCAGTACTTC. Its translation: CASSVTGTGVDEQYF.

The gene calls are TRBV11-2 and TRBJ2-5; D is possibly TRBD2 (7 bases). This CDR3 comprises 13 residues. Germline CDR1 SGHAT, CDR2 FQNNGV. Trimming left V 4 bases short and J 5 bases short, with 11 bases between. The CDR3 sequence is CASSWGGPETQYF. The CDR3 DNA reads as TGTGCCAGCAGCTGGGGGGGGCCGGAGACCCAGTACTTC.

The chain recombines TRBV6-9 with TRBJ2-5; unclear D gene. CDR3 size: 13 residues. Germline CDR1 is MNHGY and CDR2 is SVAAGI. Between the trimmed V and J ends, which lost 9 bases and 2 bases, there was a span of 13 bases. CDR3 sequence reads: CARLPVEQETQYF. The CDR3 nucleotides read TGTGCCAGGCTGCCTGTGGAGCAAGAGACCCAGTACTTC.

The genes are TRBV2 and TRBJ2-7; D is uncertain. The germline V gene has CDR1 SNHLY and CDR2 FYNNEI. Trimming cost V 5 bases and J 3 bases, with 5 bases left between them. The CDR3 has 11 amino acids. The CDR3 DNA follows: TGTGCCAGCAGTTTTTACTACGAGCAGTACTTC. Protein sequence: CASSFYYEQYF. The complete variable domain, with remaining parts taken from reference TRBV2 and TRBJ2-7, reads EPEVTQTPSHQVTQMGQEVILRCVPISNHLYFYWYRQILGQKVEFLVSFYNNEISEKSEIFDDQFSVERPDGSNFTLKIRSTKLEDSAMYFCASSFYYEQYFGPGTRLTVT.

This clone appeared a few times. The rearrangement links TRBV7-6 to TRBJ2-7, with 7 positions matching TRBD2. Trimming removed 1 base from V and 5 bases from J; junction bases left unmatched: 8. This CDR3 is 15 amino acids long. Germline values: CDR1 SGHVS, CDR2 FNYEAQ. CDR3 amino acids: CASSLVGGGSHEQYF. The CDR3 DNA sequence: TGTGCCAGCAGCTTAGTGGGGGGAGGGAGCCACGAGCAGTACTTC.

This rearrangement joins TRBV5-8 to TRBJ2-5; a possible D gene is TRBD2 (5 bases). The CDR3 runs to 12 residues. Germline values: CDR1 SGHTS, CDR2 YDEGEE. Trimming removed 4 bases from V and 5 bases from J, with 9 bases in between. DNA for the CDR3: TGTGCCAGCAGCCCCGGCGGGGAGACCCAGTACTTC. Its protein is CASSPGGETQYF.

This clone showed up just once. Mismatch with germline at one junction end may stem from a read error. The chain recombines TRBV11-2 with TRBJ2-7; 8 positions match TRBD1. CDR3 length: 15 amino acids. CDR1 SGHAT and CDR2 FQNNGV come from the germline V gene. The CDR3 spells CASSLSDRARDERYF. Written as DNA, the CDR3 is TGTGCCAGCAGCCTTTCGGACAGGGCCAGGGACGAGCGGTACTTC.

This rearrangement joins TRBV29-1 to TRBJ2-1, with D perhaps TRBD2 (7 bases). V lost 0 bases and J 6 bases, leaving 18 bases between the germline ends. Germline lookup yields CDR1 SQVTM and CDR2 ANQGSEA. The CDR3 is made up of 16 amino acids. CDR3: CSVEDPGEGDLNEQFF. The CDR3 bases are TGCAGCGTTGAAGATCCCGGGGAGGGGGACCTCAATGAGCAGTTCTTC.

The rearrangement uses TRBV28 and TRBJ1-4; 7 bases match TRBD1. This CDR3 is 12 amino acids long. The junction had 3 bases not matched to a gene; V was cut back by 2 bases and J by 12 bases. Germline V gene lookup returns CDR1 MDHEN and CDR2 SYDVKM. In nucleotides, the CDR3 is TGTGCCAGCAGTTTAACAGGGGTTGAACTGTTTTTT. Translating it yields CASSLTGVELFF. Together with reference TRBV28 and TRBJ1-4, the CDR3 gives the full variable domain: DVKVTQSSRYLVKRTGEKVFLECVQDMDHENMFWYRQDPGLGLRLIYFSYDVKMKEKGDIPEGYSVSREKKERFSLILESASTNQTSMYLCASSLTGVELFFGSGTQLSVL.

V usage is TRBV6-5 and J usage is TRBJ1-2; D uncertain. From germline, CDR1 is MNHEY and CDR2 SVGAGI. This CDR3 is 14 amino acids long. The ends were cut back, 0 bases at V and 5 bases at J, with 10 bases in the middle. CDR3 in DNA: TGTGCCAGCAGTTACTCGATAACTCTTTATGGCTACACCTTC. Its translation is CASSYSITLYGYTF.

The V gene is TRBV7-9, the J gene TRBJ1-4, with TRBD1 as a possible D gene (5 bases). The CDR3 spans 15 residues. The V gene lost 7 bases and the J gene lost 6 bases, with 18 bases spanning the gap. Germline V gives CDR1 SEHNR, CDR2 FQNEAQ (reference sequence). CDR3: CASISIGGGDEKLFF. In DNA form, the CDR3 reads TGTGCCAGCATAAGTATCGGCGGGGGGGATGAAAAACTGTTTTTT.

This chain uses TRBV19 with TRBJ2-7, with D perhaps TRBD1 (5 bases). This CDR3 is built from 13 residues. V lost 0 bases, J lost 3 bases, and 6 bases lay in between. CDR1 is LNHDA and CDR2 is SQIVND in the germline V gene (reference sequence). As DNA, the CDR3 is TGTGCCAGTAGTATAGAGACAGTCTACGAGCAGTACTTC. Its protein is CASSIETVYEQYF. Complete variable domain (other parts from reference TRBV19 and TRBJ2-7): DGGITQSPKYLFRKEGQNVTLSCEQNLNHDAMYWYRQDPGQGLRLIYYSQIVNDFQKGDIAEGYSVSREKKESFPLTVTSAQKNPTAFYLCASSIETVYEQYFGPGTRLTVT.

This clone was picked up a small number of times. This chain uses TRBV7-6 with TRBJ1-1, with D tentatively TRBD1 (5 bases). V dropped 1 base and J dropped 5 bases, with 11 bases sitting between them. The CDR3 has 14 amino acids. The germline V gene encodes CDR1 SGHVS and CDR2 FNYEAQ. The CDR3 protein is CASSLDRTATEAFF. DNA for the CDR3: TGTGCCAGCAGCTTAGACAGGACCGCTACTGAAGCTTTCTTT. The full variable domain, completed using reference TRBV7-6 and TRBJ1-1, is GAGVSQSPRYKVTKRGQDVALRCDPISGHVSLYWYRQALGQGPEFLTYFNYEAQQDKSGLPNDRFSAERPEGSISTLTIQRTEQRDSAMYRCASSLDRTATEAFFGQGTRLTVV.

The chain couples TRBV19 to TRBJ1-2; no reliable D call. The CDR3 covers 13 residues. Germline CDR1 is LNHDA and CDR2 is SQIVND (reference sequence). Between the trimmed V and J ends, which lost 6 bases and 0 bases, there was a span of 8 bases. The CDR3 loop is CASRETANYGYTF. The CDR3 DNA sequence: TGTGCCAGTAGGGAGACGGCTAACTATGGCTACACCTTC.

The gene calls are TRBV28 and TRBJ2-5; the D gene is possibly TRBD1 (7 bases). The CDR3 contains 15 residues. Germline V lookup: CDR1 MDHEN, CDR2 SYDVKM. Trimming removed 5 bases from V and 11 bases from J, with 24 bases in between. As DNA, the CDR3 is TGTGCCAGCAGTCTAGCGAGGACAGGAACGGGTGAGCAGTACTTC. Translation: CASSLARTGTGEQYF.

This clone was seen only once. This chain connects TRBV7-3 to TRBJ2-3; tentative D call: TRBD2 (5 bases). CDR1 and CDR2 (germline): SGHTA, FQGTGA. Trimming took 5 bases from V and 1 from J, leaving 13 bases between them. The length of the CDR3 is 15 residues. This chain's CDR3 is CASSIHPGGTDTQYF. DNA of the CDR3: TGTGCCAGCAGCATACACCCCGGGGGCACAGATACGCAGTATTTT.

The chain has TRBV9 and TRBJ1-2, with a tentative D call TRBD1 (6 bases). The V and J ends lost 3 bases and 2 bases respectively, with 11 bases between them. Looked up from germline, CDR1 is SGDLS and CDR2 is YYNGEE. This CDR3 has 14 residues. CDR3 nucleotide sequence: TGTGCCAGCAGCGGAATAAGGGGGAACTATGGCTACACCTTC. It yields the protein CASSGIRGNYGYTF.

This chain joins TRBV28 and TRBJ2-7, with a possible D match to TRBD1 (6 bases). V dropped 3 bases and J dropped 9 bases, with 15 bases sitting between them. Germline CDR1 reads MDHEN; CDR2 reads SYDVKM. This CDR3 contains 13 residues. The CDR3 is CASSLGADKGQYF. For the CDR3, the DNA is TGTGCCAGCAGTTTGGGGGCCGATAAAGGGCAGTACTTC. Supplemented by reference TRBV28 and TRBJ2-7, the full variable domain reads DVKVTQSSRYLVKRTGEKVFLECVQDMDHENMFWYRQDPGLGLRLIYFSYDVKMKEKGDIPEGYSVSREKKERFSLILESASTNQTSMYLCASSLGADKGQYFGPGTRLTVT.